This is a list of T cell receptor beta chains from one sample in a study of blood T cell repertoires in COVID-19. The method was immunoSEQ multiplex PCR; TCRdb's version includes in-frame clones alone and lacks a portion of them. The repertoire holds roughly 180,000 clones, with around 74% as singletons. Source material: peripheral blood. The receptors were gathered from a woman aged 60-75 years with COVID-19, enrolled during active disease. Both conserved end residues are part of each CDR3. Each record gives: J gene, clone size, V gene, CDR3 length, D gene, CDR3 protein, CDR3 DNA. D genes are given only for firm matches. The listing skips clone size in some rows; elsewhere it reads once, few, many or a size class.

TRBJ2-2,-,TRBV5-4,15,TRBD1,CASSPGQANTGELFF,TGTGCCAGCAGCCCGGGACAGGCGAACACCGGGGAGCTGTTTTTT
TRBJ2-2,-,TRBV24-1,18,TRBD2,CATSDTTSGGFLNGELFF,TGTGCCACCAGTGATACGACTAGCGGGGGATTTCTCAACGGGGAGCTGTTTTTT
TRBJ2-1,once,TRBV28,15,TRBD2,CASSLGASGYNEQFF,TGTGCCAGCAGTTTAGGTGCTAGCGGGTACAATGAGCAGTTCTTC
TRBJ1-1,-,TRBV5-1,16,-,CASSLVGGAGDTEAFF,TGCGCCAGCAGCTTGGTTGGTGGGGCCGGTGACACTGAAGCTTTCTTT
TRBJ2-7,-,TRBV5-4,17,-,CASSLGGGGVAAYEQYF,TGTGCCAGCAGCTTGGGGGGAGGGGGAGTGGCCGCCTACGAGCAGTACTTC
TRBJ2-3,-,TRBV24-1,16,-,CATSDPTGYGTDTQYF,TGTGCCACCAGTGATCCTACAGGGTACGGCACAGATACGCAGTATTTT
TRBJ1-6,-,TRBV5-1,16,TRBD1,CASSQRTGFQTSPLHF,TGCGCCAGCAGCCAGAGGACAGGGTTTCAGACTTCACCCCTCCACTTT
TRBJ1-6,-,TRBV19,15,TRBD1,CASSTQGFKNSPLHF,TGTGCCAGTAGTACACAGGGGTTCAAGAATTCACCCCTCCACTTT
TRBJ2-7,-,TRBV28,15,-,CASSSRADGTYEQYF,TGTGCCAGCAGTTCTCGGGCGGACGGGACCTACGAGCAGTACTTC
TRBJ1-3,-,TRBV18,16,-,CASSLAGAFSGNTIYF,TGTGCCAGCTCTCTCGCGGGGGCTTTCTCTGGAAACACCATATATTTT
TRBJ1-1,-,TRBV7-2,16,-,CASSSRPGTRGPEAFF,TGTGCCAGCAGCTCTCGTCCCGGGACAAGGGGACCTGAAGCTTTCTTT
TRBJ1-1,-,TRBV3-1/TRBV3-2,14,-,CASSLSVGGTEAFF,TGTGCCAGCAGCCTCAGTGTGGGGGGCACTGAAGCTTTCTTT
TRBJ1-5,few,TRBV5-4,15,TRBD1,CASSLQGAAPQPQHF,TGTGCCAGCAGCTTACAGGGGGCGGCGCCTCAGCCCCAGCATTTT
TRBJ1-4,-,TRBV3-1/TRBV3-2,20,-,CASSQERRWGGGSRNEKLFF,TGTGCCAGCAGCCAAGAGAGGCGGTGGGGGGGAGGTTCCCGTAATGAAAAACTGTTTTTT
TRBJ2-3,-,TRBV6-1,16,TRBD1,CASSEWTGLSTDTQYF,TGTGCCAGCAGTGAATGGACAGGGCTTAGCACAGATACGCAGTATTTT
TRBJ1-2,-,TRBV3-1/TRBV3-2,15,TRBD1,CASSQGAGGDYGYTF,TGTGCCAGCAGCCAAGGGGCAGGGGGCGACTATGGCTACACCTTC
TRBJ2-3,few,TRBV5-4,16,TRBD2,CASSWGLAAGTDTQYF,TGTGCCAGCAGCTGGGGCCTAGCGGCTGGCACAGATACGCAGTATTTT
TRBJ2-3,-,TRBV19,13,-,CASSSESTDTQYF,TGTGCCAGTTCTAGCGAGAGCACAGATACGCAGTATTTT
TRBJ2-5,many,TRBV9,14,TRBD1,CASSGDRAGETQYF,TGTGCCAGCAGCGGGGACAGGGCTGGGGAGACCCAGTACTTC
TRBJ1-4,-,TRBV4-3,18,TRBD1,CASSQDKGTATTNEKLFF,TGCGCCAGCAGCCAAGATAAAGGGACAGCCACAACTAATGAAAAACTGTTTTTT
TRBJ2-5,few,TRBV2,14,TRBD1,CASRGTGWQETQYF,TGTGCCAGCAGAGGGACAGGTTGGCAAGAGACCCAGTACTTC
TRBJ2-3,-,TRBV28,13,-,CASSPPSTDTQYF,TGTGCCAGCAGTCCCCCTAGCACAGATACGCAGTATTTT
TRBJ2-1,-,TRBV11-1,18,TRBD2,CASSLARLAGGVVNEQFF,TGTGCCAGCAGCTTAGCGCGACTAGCGGGGGGGGTCGTCAATGAGCAGTTCTTC
TRBJ2-7,-,TRBV19,13,-,CASSATTWGEQYF,TGTGCCAGTAGTGCGACTACTTGGGGCGAGCAGTACTTC
TRBJ2-7,-,TRBV30,13,-,CAWSGSRDYEQYF,TGTGCCTGGAGTGGTAGCAGGGACTACGAGCAGTACTTC
TRBJ2-2,-,TRBV5-1,16,TRBD2,CASSGKSGSDTGELFF,TGCGCCAGCAGCGGAAAAAGCGGGAGTGACACCGGGGAGCTGTTTTTT
TRBJ1-6,-,TRBV6-5,13,-,CASSPQANSPLHF,TGTGCCAGCAGTCCCCAGGCAAATTCACCCCTCCACTTT
TRBJ1-6,once,TRBV27,17,-,CASRPSGGGRGNSPLHF,TGTGCCAGCAGACCTAGCGGGGGGGGAAGGGGTAATTCACCCCTCCACTTT
TRBJ2-1,-,TRBV11-2,14,-,CASSLGQNYNEQFF,TGTGCCAGCAGCTTGGGGCAGAACTACAATGAGCAGTTCTTC